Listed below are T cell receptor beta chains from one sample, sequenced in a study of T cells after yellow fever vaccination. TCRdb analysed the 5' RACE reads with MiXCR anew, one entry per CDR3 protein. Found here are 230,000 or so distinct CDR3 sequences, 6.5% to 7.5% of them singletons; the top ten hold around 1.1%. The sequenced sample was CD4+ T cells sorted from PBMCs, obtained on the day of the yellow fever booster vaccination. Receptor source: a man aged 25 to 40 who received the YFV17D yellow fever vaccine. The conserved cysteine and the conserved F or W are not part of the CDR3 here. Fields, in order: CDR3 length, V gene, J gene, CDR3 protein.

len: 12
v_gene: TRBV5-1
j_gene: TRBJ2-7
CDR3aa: ASSLDSRSYEQY

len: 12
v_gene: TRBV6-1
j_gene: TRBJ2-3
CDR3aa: ASSGVVGTDTQY

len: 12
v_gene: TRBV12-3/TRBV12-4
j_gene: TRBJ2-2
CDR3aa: ASRPGLQAGELF

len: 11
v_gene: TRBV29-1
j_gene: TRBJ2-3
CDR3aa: SGTGQYTDTQY

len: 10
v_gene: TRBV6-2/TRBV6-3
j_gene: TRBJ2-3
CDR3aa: ASSSWSDTQY

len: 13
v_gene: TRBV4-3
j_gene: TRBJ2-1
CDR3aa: ASSQIAGGYNEQF

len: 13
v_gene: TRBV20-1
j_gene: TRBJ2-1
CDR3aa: SARGGGSSYNEQF

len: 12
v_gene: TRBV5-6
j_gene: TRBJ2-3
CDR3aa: ASSADRGTDTQY

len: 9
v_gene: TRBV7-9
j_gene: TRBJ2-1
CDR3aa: ASSLEFEQF

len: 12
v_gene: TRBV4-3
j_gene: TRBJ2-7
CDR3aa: ASSLNRGGYEQY

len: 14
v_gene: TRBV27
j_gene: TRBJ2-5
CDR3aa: ASSHFPPSEQETQY

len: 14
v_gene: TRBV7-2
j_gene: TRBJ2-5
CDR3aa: ASSPHVREGRETQY

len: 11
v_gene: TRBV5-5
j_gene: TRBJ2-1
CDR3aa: ASKRASSHEQF

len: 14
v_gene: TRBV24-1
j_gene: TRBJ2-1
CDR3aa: ATSPTLAGGTNEQF

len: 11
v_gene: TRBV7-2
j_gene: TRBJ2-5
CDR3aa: ASSPQTAETQY

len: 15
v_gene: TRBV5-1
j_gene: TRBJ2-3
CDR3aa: ASSLEFSARSTDTQY

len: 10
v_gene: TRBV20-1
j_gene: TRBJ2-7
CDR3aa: SASRTGEEQY

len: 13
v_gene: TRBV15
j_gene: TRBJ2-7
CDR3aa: ATSREGDRNYEQY

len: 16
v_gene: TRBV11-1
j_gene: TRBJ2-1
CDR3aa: ASSLSAGTASSYNEQF

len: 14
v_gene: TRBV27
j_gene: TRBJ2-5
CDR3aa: ASSFTRDRGGETQY

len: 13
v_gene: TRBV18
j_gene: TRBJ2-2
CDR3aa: ASSPRDRESGELF

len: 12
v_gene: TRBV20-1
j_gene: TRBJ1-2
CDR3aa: SAPNPGRGHGYT

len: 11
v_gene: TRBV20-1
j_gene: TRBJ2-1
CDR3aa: SARDRTGNEQF

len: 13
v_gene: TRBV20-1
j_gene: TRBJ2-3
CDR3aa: SARVYSGSTDTQY

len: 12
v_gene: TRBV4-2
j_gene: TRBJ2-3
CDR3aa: ASSQGRGTDTQY

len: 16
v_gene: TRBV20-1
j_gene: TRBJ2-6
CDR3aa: SARKGTGGHSGANVLT

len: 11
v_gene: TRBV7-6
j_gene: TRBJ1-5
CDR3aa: ASSLGDGQPQH

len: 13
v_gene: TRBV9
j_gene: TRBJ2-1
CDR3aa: ASSEGGASRDEQF

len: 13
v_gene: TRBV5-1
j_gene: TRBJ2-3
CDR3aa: ASSLAGTGSDTQY